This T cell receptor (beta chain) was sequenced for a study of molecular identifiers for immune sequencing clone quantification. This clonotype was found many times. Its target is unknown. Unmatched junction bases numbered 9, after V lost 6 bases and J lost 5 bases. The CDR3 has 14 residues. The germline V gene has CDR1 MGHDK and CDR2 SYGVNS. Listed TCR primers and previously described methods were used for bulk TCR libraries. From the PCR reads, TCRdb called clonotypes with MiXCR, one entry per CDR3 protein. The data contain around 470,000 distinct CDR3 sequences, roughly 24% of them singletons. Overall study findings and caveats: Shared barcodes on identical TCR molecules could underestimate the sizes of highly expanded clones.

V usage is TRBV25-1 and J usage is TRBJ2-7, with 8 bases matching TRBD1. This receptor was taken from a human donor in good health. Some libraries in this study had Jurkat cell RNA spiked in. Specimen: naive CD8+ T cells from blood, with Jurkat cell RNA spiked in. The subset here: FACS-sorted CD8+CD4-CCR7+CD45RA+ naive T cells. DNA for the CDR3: TGTGCCAGCAGCATTGGAAAGACAGGGGACGAGCAGTACTTC. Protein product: CASSIGKTGDEQYF.